These T cell receptor beta chains were read from a single sample in a study of vaccination and CD4 T cells after COVID-19. No antigen is known for these receptors. TCRdb fed the PCR reads into MiXCR, producing one record per CDR3 protein. Of about 15,000 distinct CDR3 sequences listed, roughly 43% are singletons. Sample: CD4+ T cells from blood, cultured in vitro. Source of these receptors: a human donor who had recovered from COVID-19. The CDR3 runs from the conserved cysteine through the conserved F or W. A D gene is named only where the DNA matches it firmly.

D gene	J gene	V gene	CDR3 protein	CDR3 DNA
TRBD1	TRBJ1-5	TRBV28	CASRLTGVSQPQHF	TGTGCCAGCAGATTGACAGGGGTTAGTCAGCCCCAGCATTTT
NA	TRBJ2-7	TRBV28	CASSPGTSTYEQYF	TGTGCCAGCAGTCCCGGGACAAGTACCTACGAGCAGTACTTC
NA	TRBJ2-7	TRBV28	CASSSQAGTRSPYEQYF	TGTGCCAGCAGTTCCCAGGCAGGGACGAGGAGCCCCTACGAGCAGTACTTC
NA	TRBJ1-1	TRBV6-1	CASSGNSKSNTEAFF	TGTGCCAGCAGTGGAAACAGCAAATCAAACACTGAAGCTTTCTTT
TRBD2	TRBJ2-1	TRBV19	CASSGRGGPLGYNEQFF	TGTGCCAGTAGTGGTCGGGGGGGCCCTCTAGGCTACAATGAGCAGTTCTTC
NA	TRBJ1-5	TRBV28	CASSSKQGAPNQPQHF	TGTGCCAGCAGTTCTAAACAGGGAGCTCCTAATCAGCCCCAGCATTTT
NA	TRBJ1-1	TRBV7-2	CASSLYTEAFF	TGTGCCAGCAGCTTATACACTGAAGCTTTCTTT
NA	TRBJ1-2	TRBV2	CASSEDGPGAGYTF	TGTGCCAGCAGTGAAGATGGTCCGGGAGCGGGCTACACCTTC
NA	TRBJ2-5	TRBV19	CASRGRGQETQYF	TGTGCCAGTAGGGGTCGGGGCCAAGAGACCCAGTACTTC
NA	TRBJ2-3	TRBV15	CATSRDSGTQYF	TGTGCCACCAGCAGAGACTCTGGGACGCAGTATTTT
NA	TRBJ2-3	TRBV18	CASSRPSSDTQYF	TGTGCCAGCTCACGACCCTCTTCAGATACGCAGTATTTT